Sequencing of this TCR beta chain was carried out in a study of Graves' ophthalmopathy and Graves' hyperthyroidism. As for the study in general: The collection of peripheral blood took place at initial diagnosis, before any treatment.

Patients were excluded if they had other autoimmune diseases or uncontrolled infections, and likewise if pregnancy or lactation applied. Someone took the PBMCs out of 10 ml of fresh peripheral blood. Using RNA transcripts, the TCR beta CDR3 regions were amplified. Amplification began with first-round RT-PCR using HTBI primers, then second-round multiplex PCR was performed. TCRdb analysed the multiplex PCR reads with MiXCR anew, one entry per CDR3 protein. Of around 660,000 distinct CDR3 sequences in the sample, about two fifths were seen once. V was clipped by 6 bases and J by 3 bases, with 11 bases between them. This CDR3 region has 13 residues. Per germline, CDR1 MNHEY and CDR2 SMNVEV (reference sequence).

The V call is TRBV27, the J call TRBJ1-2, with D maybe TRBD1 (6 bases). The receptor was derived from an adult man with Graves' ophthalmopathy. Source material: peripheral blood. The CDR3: CASSYREHYGYTF. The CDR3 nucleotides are TGTGCCAGCAGCTACAGGGAGCACTATGGCTACACCTTC.